Presented here are 21 T cell receptor beta chains from one specimen sequenced in a study of blood T cell repertoires in COVID-19. Produced via immunoSEQ multiplex PCR; TCRdb's table is partial and in-frame only. Of approximately 440,000 clones listed, about nine tenths are singletons. Sequencing used PBMCs or T cells enriched from blood (not recorded which). Source of these receptors: a man aged 18-30 years who had recovered from COVID-19.

The rearrangement joins TRBV27 to TRBJ2-1; 13 bases agree with TRBD2. CDR1 MNHEY and CDR2 SMNVEV come from the germline V gene (reference sequence). Unmatched junction bases numbered 4, after V lost 0 bases and J lost 8 bases. The CDR3 has 16 residues. The CDR3 DNA sequence: TGTGCCAGCAGTTTATCGTGGACTAGCGGGAGCGATGAGCAGTTCTTC. It encodes CASSLSWTSGSDEQFF.

This clone has a single count. This chain connects TRBV7-3 to TRBJ1-2; D is uncertain. Germline V gene sequence: CDR1 SGHTA, CDR2 FQGTGA. CDR3 size: 13 residues. V was cut by 5 bases and J by 2 bases, with 9 bases left in between. The CDR3 bases are TGTGCCAGCAGCCCCCCCGGGAACTATGGCTACACCTTC. Encoded protein: CASSPPGNYGYTF.

In its sample, this clone was seen once. The J gene is TRBJ1-4, the V gene TRBV5-6; D unresolved. The CDR3 has 14 amino acids. The germline CDR1 and CDR2 sequences are SGHDT and YYEEEE. V lost 3 bases to trimming and J lost 1 base, with 7 bases between them. DNA of the CDR3: TGTGCCAGCAGCTCGGGGTTAACTAATGAAAAACTGTTTTTT. The encoded protein is CASSSGLTNEKLFF.

This clone was counted only a few times. This chain uses TRBV4-1 with TRBJ1-6, with D possibly being TRBD1 (6 bases). V lost 2 bases, J lost 6 bases, and 11 bases lay in between. Germline V gives CDR1 MGHRA, CDR2 YSYEKL. The CDR3 has 15 residues. This CDR3 is CASSQQGRGNSPLHF. CDR3 DNA: TGCGCCAGCAGCCAACAGGGGAGAGGTAATTCACCCCTCCACTTT.

This clone was counted a single time. The V call is TRBV14, the J call TRBJ2-7; 8 bases are a match to TRBD2. J gave up 3 bases and V 2 bases, and 6 bases lay outside the gene matches. The CDR3 length is 15 residues. Germline CDR1 is SGHDN and CDR2 is FVKESK. Here the CDR3 reads CASSQPGLGDYEQYF. The DNA for the CDR3 is TGTGCCAGCAGCCAACCGGGACTAGGGGACTACGAGCAGTACTTC.

The rearrangement uses TRBV3-1 (or the pseudogene TRBV3-2) and TRBJ2-2, with D possibly being TRBD2 (5 bases). Looked up from germline, CDR1 is LGHDT and CDR2 is YNNKEL (reference sequence). Trimming removed 1 base from V and 2 bases from J, with 11 bases in between. The CDR3 runs 16 residues. The CDR3 sequence: CASSQVSGTNTGELFF. CDR3 DNA sequence: TGTGCCAGCAGCCAAGTGAGCGGAACTAACACCGGGGAGCTGTTTTTT.

This rearrangement joins TRBV19 to TRBJ1-4; tentative D call: TRBD1 (5 bases). Germline V gene lookup returns CDR1 LNHDA and CDR2 SQIVND (reference sequence). The V end lost 7 bases, the J end lost 7 bases, and 13 bases lay between the germline ends. The CDR3 runs to 13 residues. This chain's CDR3 is CASNQDSFEKLFF. The CDR3 DNA follows: TGTGCCAGTAATCAAGACAGTTTTGAAAAACTGTTTTTT. Full variable domain (outside the CDR3, taken from reference TRBV19 and TRBJ1-4): DGGITQSPKYLFRKEGQNVTLSCEQNLNHDAMYWYRQDPGQGLRLIYYSQIVNDFQKGDIAEGYSVSREKKESFPLTVTSAQKNPTAFYLCASNQDSFEKLFFGSGTQLSVL.

The gene calls are TRBV18 and TRBJ2-5; 8 bases are a match to TRBD1. Germline CDR1 KGHSH, CDR2 LQKENI. V lost 3 bases and J lost 2; bases outside the gene matches: 2. The CDR3 is 14 residues long. DNA for the CDR3: TGTGCCAGCTCACCCCGGACAGGGCAAGAGACCCAGTACTTC. Amino acids: CASSPRTGQETQYF.

The chain recombines TRBV28 with TRBJ2-6; possibly TRBD1 for D (6 bases). V lost 7 bases and J 0 bases, leaving 13 bases between the germline ends. The CDR3 runs 16 residues. Germline CDR1 reads MDHEN; CDR2 reads SYDVKM. The CDR3 coding sequence is TGTGCCAGCACCCCTGGACAGAGCTCTGGGGCCAACGTCCTGACTTTC. It yields the protein CASTPGQSSGANVLTF.

V gene TRBV9 combines with J gene TRBJ1-2, with D tentatively TRBD1 (6 bases). The germline V and J ends were trimmed by 6 bases and 5 bases, with 20 bases remaining between them. Germline V gives CDR1 SGDLS, CDR2 YYNGEE. This CDR3 comprises 15 residues. CDR3 DNA: TGTGCCAGCACCGGACTCAACTTGACAGGATATGGCTACACCTTC. It specifies CASTGLNLTGYGYTF.

This chain uses TRBV18 with TRBJ2-7, with 8 bases identical to TRBD1. V gave up 6 bases and J gave up 3 bases; unmatched junction bases: 7. The CDR3 totals 14 residues. Per germline, CDR1 KGHSH and CDR2 LQKENI. The CDR3: CASSRQGRDYEQYF. CDR3 DNA sequence: TGTGCCAGCTCCCGACAGGGGAGAGACTACGAGCAGTACTTC.

The rearrangement links TRBV10-2 to TRBJ2-5; 8 bases are shared with TRBD2. In germline, CDR1 is WSHSY, CDR2 SAAADI. This CDR3 region has 16 residues. Losses at the gene ends were 10 bases for V and 6 bases for J; bases not matched to a gene: 19. CDR3 sequence: CATSGKDEREWKTQYF. Here the CDR3 DNA reads TGCGCCACTTCAGGGAAAGATGAGCGGGAGTGGAAGACCCAGTACTTC.

This clone has just a few counts. The J gene is TRBJ2-1, the V gene TRBV6-5; 7 bases match TRBD2. Per germline, CDR1 MNHEY and CDR2 SVGAGI. V shed 5 bases, J shed 3 bases, and the junction held 4 bases outside the gene matches. The CDR3 is made up of 14 amino acids. This chain's CDR3 is CASSLAVGYNEQFF. The CDR3 coding sequence is TGTGCCAGCAGTCTAGCGGTCGGCTACAATGAGCAGTTCTTC.

The chain recombines TRBV11-3 with TRBJ1-1; D is unresolved. The CDR3 is 13 amino acids. In germline, CDR1 is SGHNT, CDR2 YENEEA. V gave up 0 bases and J gave up 11 bases, with 13 bases separating them. The CDR3 DNA follows: TGTGCCAGCAGCTTAGATCGGAGCGGAGGGGCTTTCTTT. Encoded protein: CASSLDRSGGAFF.

This clone occurred a few times. The J gene is TRBJ1-2, the V gene TRBV10-3, with 12 bases matching TRBD1. V was clipped by 6 bases and J by 8 bases; unmatched bases: 10. CDR3 length: 15 amino acids. Germline V lookup: CDR1 ENHRY, CDR2 SYGVKD. The CDR3 DNA follows: TGTGCCATCAGCCGAGGGACAGGGGGCGCGGAAGGCTACACCTTC. It encodes CAISRGTGGAEGYTF.

This chain connects TRBV27 to TRBJ1-5; TRBD1 matches 7 bases. The germline gives CDR1 MNHEY, CDR2 SMNVEV (reference sequence). V was clipped by 6 bases and J by 9 bases; unmatched bases: 11. CDR3 length: 14 amino acids. The CDR3 spells CASSLTGALGPQHF. The CDR3 nucleotides are TGTGCCAGCAGCCTAACAGGGGCCTTAGGGCCCCAGCATTTT.

This chain uses TRBV2 with TRBJ1-1; TRBD1 matches 7 bases. The CDR3 length is 13 residues. Looked up from germline, CDR1 is SNHLY and CDR2 is FYNNEI. V trimming: 9 bases; J trimming: 3 bases; junction bases outside the gene matches: 7. The CDR3 protein is CARSSDRDTEAFF. Here the CDR3 DNA reads TGTGCCAGATCCTCCGACAGGGACACTGAAGCTTTCTTT.

J is TRBJ2-7 and V is TRBV30; 7 nucleotides align to TRBD1. The germline V gene has CDR1 GTSNPN and CDR2 SVGIG (reference sequence). The CDR3 extends over 14 amino acids. Germline trimming cut 5 bases from V and 5 bases from J; bases unmatched to any gene: 12. The CDR3 sequence: CAWSYRGAANEQYF. The DNA of the CDR3 is TGTGCCTGGTCCTACAGGGGCGCGGCAAACGAGCAGTACTTC.

This chain uses TRBV19 with TRBJ1-5; unclear D gene. CDR1 and CDR2 (germline): LNHDA, SQIVND (reference sequence). Trimming removed 1 base from V and 0 bases from J, with 10 bases in between. This CDR3 is built from 16 residues. The CDR3 DNA reads as TGTGCCAGTAGTATAGTGGGCATCTATAGCAATCAGCCCCAGCATTTT. Translation gives CASSIVGIYSNQPQHF.

This clone was detected once. The chain employs TRBV5-4 and TRBJ2-3, with 9 bases lining up with TRBD2. Germline V gives CDR1 SGHNT, CDR2 YYREEE (reference sequence). J gave up 2 bases and V 1 base, and 8 bases lay outside the gene matches. The CDR3 extends over 17 amino acids. The CDR3 DNA is TGTGCCAGCAGCTTGCTCGAGCTAGCGGGACCCACAGATACGCAGTATTTT. This sequence encodes CASSLLELAGPTDTQYF.

The chain couples TRBV19 to TRBJ1-3, with D uncertain. CDR3 length: 15 residues. CDR1 LNHDA and CDR2 SQIVND come from the germline V gene (reference sequence). Trimming took 5 bases from V and 3 from J, leaving 14 bases between them. The CDR3 protein is CASSALLSVGNTIYF. CDR3 nucleotides: TGTGCCAGTAGTGCACTCCTAAGTGTTGGAAACACCATATATTTT.